Each of the 11 T cell receptor beta chains below was sequenced from the same sample in a study of regulatory T cells in long-lasting Graves disease. Both iRepertoire HTBI primers and Arm-PCR of CDR3 regions were used to build the TCR beta libraries. TCRdb recomputed calls from the multiplex PCR reads with MiXCR, one row per CDR3 protein. The sample lists about 430,000 distinct CDR3 sequences, 15% occurring once. Time point of the sample: newly diagnosed GD, antithyroid drugs for less than 3 months. Scientists built the TCR library using RNA that was extracted from PBMCs. These data are also associated with another study on T cells in Graves' hyperthyroidism and ophthalmopathy.

Here the sequenced sample was peripheral blood mononuclear cells (PBMCs), taken at new diagnosis, from a patient treated with antithyroid drugs. The receptors were gathered from a woman aged 40 to 50 with Graves disease.

This clonotype was seen at least ten times. This rearrangement joins TRBV19 to TRBJ2-7, with TRBD1 identical over 10 bases. In germline, CDR1 is LNHDA, CDR2 SQIVND (reference sequence). With V trimmed by 6 bases and J by 6 bases, 8 bases remained unmatched. CDR3 length: 14 residues. In DNA form, the CDR3 reads TGTGCCAGTAGACTCACCGGGACAGGGGCCGAGCAGTACTTC. Its translation: CASRLTGTGAEQYF.

The gene calls are TRBV30 and TRBJ2-1; D is possibly TRBD2 (6 bases). The CDR3 spans 14 residues. The germline V gene has CDR1 GTSNPN and CDR2 SVGIG (reference sequence). V shed 6 bases and J shed 4 bases, with 16 bases lying between them. The CDR3 loop is CACSKAGGYNEQFF. CDR3 coding DNA: TGTGCCTGCTCAAAAGCCGGGGGATACAATGAGCAGTTCTTC.

This clonotype was detected many times. The V gene is TRBV6-5, the J gene TRBJ1-1; the D gene is possibly TRBD1 (5 bases). The V and J ends lost 2 bases and 5 bases respectively, with 6 bases between them. The germline CDR1 and CDR2 sequences are MNHEY and SVGAGI. The CDR3 length is 12 residues. Here the CDR3 DNA reads TGTGCCAGCAGTTACGGGGGTACTGAAGCTTTCTTT. Amino acid sequence: CASSYGGTEAFF.

This clonotype was recorded many times. The chain recombines TRBV6-2 or TRBV6-3 with TRBJ1-2, with D possibly matching TRBD1 (6 bases). V shed 5 bases and J shed 4 bases, with 23 bases lying between them. The CDR3 is made up of 17 amino acids. From germline, CDR1 is MNHEY and CDR2 SVGEGT. The CDR3 DNA sequence: TGTGCCAGCAGTACCCAAAAAACAGGGCCTCATATCTATGGCTACACCTTC. The encoded protein is CASSTQKTGPHIYGYTF.

V and J are TRBV20-1 and TRBJ2-1; 11 bases match TRBD1. With V trimmed by 1 base and J by 5 bases, 7 bases remained unmatched. There are 16 residues in the CDR3. Germline V gene lookup returns CDR1 DFQATT and CDR2 SNEGSKA (reference sequence). CDR3 nucleotides: TGCAGTGCTAGAGTCAGGGGGACAGGGGGGAACAATGAGCAGTTCTTC. Translated, it gives CSARVRGTGGNNEQFF.

V usage is TRBV27 and J usage is TRBJ1-1; D is uncertain. Looked up from germline, CDR1 is MNHEY and CDR2 is SMNVEV (reference sequence). Deletions cut 6 bases from V and 2 bases from J, with 13 bases between. The CDR3 extends over 14 amino acids. The CDR3 region has the DNA TGTGCCAGCAGCGTGAACAATCCTAACACTGAAGCTTTCTTT. This codes for CASSVNNPNTEAFF.

This clonotype has a count of ten or more. The chain uses TRBV11-2 and TRBJ2-1; D perhaps matches TRBD2 (6 bases). The germline V and J ends were trimmed by 0 bases and 4 bases, with 16 bases remaining between them. This CDR3 is 17 amino acids long. Germline lookup yields CDR1 SGHAT and CDR2 FQNNGV. The CDR3 DNA is TGTGCCAGCAGCTTAGATCTCGGGGGTGGGGCTTACAATGAGCAGTTCTTC. Its protein is CASSLDLGGGAYNEQFF. Supplemented by reference TRBV11-2 and TRBJ2-1, the full variable domain reads EAGVAQSPRYKIIEKRQSVAFWCNPISGHATLYWYQQILGQGPKLLIQFQNNGVVDDSQLPKDRFSAERLKGVDSTLKIQPAKLEDSAVYLCASSLDLGGGAYNEQFFGPGTRLTVL.

The V and J genes are TRBV29-1 and TRBJ1-2; no clear D gene. The V gene lost 7 bases and the J gene lost 5 bases, with 11 bases spanning the gap. Per germline, CDR1 SQVTM and CDR2 ANQGSEA. CDR3 size: 11 residues. The CDR3 loop reads CSAKGMYGYTF. CDR3 sequence (DNA): TGCAGCGCCAAAGGGATGTATGGCTACACCTTC.

This clonotype appeared many times. The V and J genes are TRBV5-6 and TRBJ2-2, with 9 positions matching TRBD1. The CDR3 loop spans 17 amino acids. With 1 base clipped from V and 4 bases from J, the junction kept 8 bases outside the gene matches. Germline CDR1 and CDR2: SGHDT and YYEEEE. The chain's CDR3 is CASSLIGTGFTTGELFF. The CDR3, as DNA: TGTGCCAGCAGCTTGATCGGGACAGGGTTTACCACCGGGGAGCTGTTTTTT.

This clonotype occurred many times. This chain joins TRBV11-3 and TRBJ2-3; the D is unclear. The length of the CDR3 is 13 residues. V was trimmed by 5 bases and J by 5 bases, leaving 11 bases between them. Per the germline V gene, CDR1 is SGHNT and CDR2 is YENEEA. CDR3 in amino acids: CASSPPPGDTQYF. The CDR3 DNA is TGTGCCAGCAGCCCTCCTCCGGGAGATACGCAGTATTTT.

This clonotype was picked up many times. V and J are TRBV27 and TRBJ2-2; no clear D. V was clipped by 4 bases and J by 3 bases, with 0 bases between them. The germline V gene encodes CDR1 MNHEY and CDR2 SMNVEV (reference sequence). This CDR3 is built from 11 residues. CDR3 loop: CASSYTGELFF. CDR3 DNA: TGTGCCAGCAGTTACACCGGGGAGCTGTTTTTT.